This T cell receptor beta chain was identified during a study of blood T cells in healthy people across ages. Trimming pared 5 bases from V and 7 bases from J, leaving 11 bases between. This CDR3 region has 12 residues. CDR1 is MDHEN and CDR2 is SYDVKM in the germline V gene. A second about 6 to 11 cycle PCR used barcoded and J-beta primers. TCRdb reanalysed the 5' RACE reads using MiXCR and keeps one entry per CDR3 protein. The sample includes more than 650,000 distinct CDR3 sequences, less than 70% of them seen just once. This clonotype was detected only a few times. Antigen: not known. Study-wide findings and caveats: Observed TCR beta diversity per million T cells went down as age went up. This fall followed a roughly linear course with age. Both higher diversity and more naive CD4+ cells marked long-lived donors when set against aged donors. TCR beta diversity tracked closely with naive T cell percentage. Changes seen in expanded clonotypes were possibly confounded by donor CMV status left unknown.

This TCR was sampled from an older man in good health. The sample was blood. The chain combines TRBV28 with TRBJ1-2; no clear D. This CDR3 reads CASSPGTGGYTF. Written as DNA, the CDR3 is TGTGCCAGCAGTCCGGGTACGGGTGGCTACACCTTC.